The 9 T cell receptor beta chains below all came from one sample that was sequenced in a study of cytomegalovirus exposure and HLA in healthy donors. Produced via immunoSEQ multiplex PCR; TCRdb's table is partial and in-frame only. The sample carries 70,000 to 80,000 clones, around 94% recorded once. What was sequenced was PBMCs. The source of these receptors is a woman aged 18-29 years in good health and CMV-seropositive.

The chain joins TRBV9 to TRBJ2-1, with 15 bases fitting TRBD2. V lost 4 bases and J lost 8; bases outside the gene matches: 10. The CDR3 consists of 17 residues. The V gene's germline CDR1 is SGDLS and CDR2 YYNGEE. The CDR3: CASSLQGLAGGMDEQFF. CDR3 sequence (DNA): TGTGCCAGCAGCCTCCAGGGACTAGCGGGAGGTATGGATGAGCAGTTCTTC. Full variable domain (missing parts from reference TRBV9 and TRBJ2-1): DSGVTQTPKHLITATGQRVTLRCSPRSGDLSVYWYQQSLDQGLQFLIQYYNGEERAKGNILERFSAQQFPDLHSELNLSSLELGDSALYFCASSLQGLAGGMDEQFFGPGTRLTVL.

This chain connects TRBV20-1 to TRBJ2-7, with D uncertain. Per the germline V gene, CDR1 is DFQATT and CDR2 is SNEGSKA (reference sequence). The CDR3 spans 11 residues. V was cut by 6 bases and J by 3 bases, with 9 bases left in between. This chain's CDR3 is CSAPGDYEQYF. The DNA of the CDR3 is TGCAGTGCCCCCGGAGACTACGAGCAGTACTTC.

V usage is TRBV19 and J usage is TRBJ1-5; TRBD1 might be the D (6 bases). Germline values: CDR1 LNHDA, CDR2 SQIVND (reference sequence). CDR3 length: 12 residues. V was trimmed by 8 bases and J by 3 bases, leaving 8 bases between them. CDR3 in amino acids: CASWTVNQPQHF. CDR3 sequence (DNA): TGTGCCAGTTGGACAGTCAATCAGCCCCAGCATTTT.

The sample holds a few counts of this clone. Other DNA sequences in the same sample also yield this CDR3. The rearrangement uses TRBV6-1 and TRBJ2-5; 12 bases map to TRBD2. Germline V gene lookup returns CDR1 MNHNS and CDR2 SASEGT. The CDR3 is made up of 15 amino acids. V shed 6 bases, J shed 2 bases, and the junction held 4 bases outside the gene matches. The CDR3 here is CASSRLAGDQETQYF. DNA of the CDR3: TGTGCCAGCAGCCGACTAGCGGGAGATCAAGAGACCCAGTACTTC.

The gene calls are TRBV6-6 and TRBJ2-6, with D perhaps matching TRBD2 (6 bases). Trimming removed 11 bases at V and 3 bases at J, with 11 bases between. CDR1 is MNHNY, CDR2 SVGAGI, per germline (reference sequence). The CDR3 length is 13 residues. Here the CDR3 reads CAALGGGANVLTF. CDR3 DNA: TGTGCCGCGCTGGGGGGTGGGGCCAACGTCCTGACTTTC.

The chain joins TRBV7-9 to TRBJ1-6; D perhaps matches TRBD1 (6 bases). The germline gives CDR1 SEHNR, CDR2 FQNEAQ (reference sequence). V was clipped by 1 base and J by 10 bases, with 11 bases between them. This CDR3 comprises 14 residues. In nucleotides, the CDR3 is TGTGCCAGCAGCTTAGTGGCGGGGGCCTCACCCCTCCACTTT. Encoded protein: CASSLVAGASPLHF. Supplemented by reference TRBV7-9 and TRBJ1-6, the full variable domain reads DTGVSQNPRHKITKRGQNVTFRCDPISEHNRLYWYRQTLGQGPEFLTYFQNEAQLEKSRLLSDRFSAERPKGSFSTLEIQRTEQGDSAMYLCASSLVAGASPLHFGNGTRLTVT.

CDR3 in amino acids: CASSPHGSYGYTF. DNA of the CDR3: TGTGCCAGCAGTCCCCACGGGTCCTATGGCTACACCTTC. V gene TRBV25-1 combines with J gene TRBJ1-2; no clear D. V lost 5 bases and J 4 bases, leaving 11 bases between the germline ends. Germline CDR1 is MGHDK and CDR2 is SYGVNS. The CDR3 has 13 amino acids.

This chain links TRBV27 with TRBJ2-7, with TRBD2 identical over 8 bases. V lost 8 bases and J lost 5; bases outside the gene matches: 8. This CDR3 spans 13 amino acids. CDR1 MNHEY and CDR2 SMNVEV come from the germline V gene (reference sequence). The CDR3 sequence is CASGAVTSDEQYF. The CDR3 nucleotides read TGTGCCAGCGGGGCAGTGACTAGCGACGAGCAGTACTTC.

This rearrangement joins TRBV7-2 to TRBJ2-5; no clear D. This CDR3 has 12 amino acids. Per the germline V gene, CDR1 is SGHTA and CDR2 is FQGNSA. The V and J ends lost 3 bases and 5 bases respectively, with 7 bases between them. Here the CDR3 DNA reads TGTGCCAGCAGCTTGTCCCGGGAGACCCAGTACTTC. This encodes CASSLSRETQYF.